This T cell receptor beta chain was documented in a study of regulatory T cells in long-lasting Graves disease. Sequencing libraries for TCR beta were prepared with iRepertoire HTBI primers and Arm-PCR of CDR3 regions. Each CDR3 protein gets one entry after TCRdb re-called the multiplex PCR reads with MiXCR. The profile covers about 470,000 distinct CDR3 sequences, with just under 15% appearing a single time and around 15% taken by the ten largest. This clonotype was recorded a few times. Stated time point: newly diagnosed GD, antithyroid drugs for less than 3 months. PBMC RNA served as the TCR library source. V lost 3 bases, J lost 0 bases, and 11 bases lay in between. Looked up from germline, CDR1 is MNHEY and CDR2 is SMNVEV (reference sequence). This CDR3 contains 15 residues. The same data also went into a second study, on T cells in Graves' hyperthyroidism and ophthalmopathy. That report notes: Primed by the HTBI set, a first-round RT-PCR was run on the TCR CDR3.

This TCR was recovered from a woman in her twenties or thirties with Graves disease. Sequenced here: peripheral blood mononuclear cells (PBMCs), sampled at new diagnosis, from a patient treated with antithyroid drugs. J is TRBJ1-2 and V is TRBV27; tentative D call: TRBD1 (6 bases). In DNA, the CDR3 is TGTGCCAGCAGTTTCGGGGGCCGCTCTAACTATGGCTACACCTTC. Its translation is CASSFGGRSNYGYTF.